The 21 T cell receptor beta chains listed next were all sequenced from one sample in a study of control samples from healthy donors and cancer patients. Sequenced by immunoSEQ multiplex PCR; TCRdb stores in-frame clones only, minus some. The table lists 90,000 to 150,000 clones, about nine tenths of them singletons. Sequencing input: blood. Receptor source: a man aged 35-49 years in good health.

The chain combines TRBV9 with TRBJ2-7; D assignment may be TRBD1 or TRBD2 (5 bases each). Germline V CDR1 and CDR2: SGDLS, YYNGEE. V dropped 3 bases and J dropped 2 bases, with 12 bases sitting between them. The CDR3 is 14 residues long. Here the CDR3 DNA reads TGTGCCAGCAGCGCCCGGGACGGCGCCTACGAGCAGTACTTC. It encodes CASSARDGAYEQYF.

The table lists this clone with a count of one. This chain joins TRBV7-2 and TRBJ1-6; D remains ambiguous. V was cut by 7 bases and J by 9 bases, with 19 bases left in between. CDR3 size: 15 residues. From germline, CDR1 is SGHTA and CDR2 FQGNSA. CDR3 DNA sequence: TGTGCCAGCAAAGCGAGTGGACGTTCGGGTTCACCCCTCCACTTT. Translation: CASKASGRSGSPLHF.

The chain recombines TRBV14 with TRBJ2-3; D is perhaps TRBD1 (6 bases). V was trimmed by 3 bases and J by 4 bases, leaving 14 bases between them. The germline CDR1 and CDR2 sequences are SGHDN and FVKESK. The CDR3 has 15 residues. The CDR3 reads CASSHPGAPSDTQYF. As DNA, the CDR3 is TGTGCCAGCAGCCACCCAGGGGCGCCCTCAGATACGCAGTATTTT.

This clone has only one observation. The chain combines TRBV27 with TRBJ1-4, with a weak D call TRBD1 (5 bases). CDR1 MNHEY and CDR2 SMNVEV come from the germline V gene (reference sequence). The length of the CDR3 is 15 residues. V gave up 0 bases and J gave up 7 bases, with 12 bases separating them. Written as DNA, the CDR3 is TGTGCCAGCAGTTTATCGGGGGGAGTTGGTGAAAAACTGTTTTTT. Translating it yields CASSLSGGVGEKLFF.

This chain connects TRBV19 to TRBJ2-3; 10 nucleotides align to TRBD2. CDR1 and CDR2 (germline): LNHDA, SQIVND (reference sequence). The CDR3 is 15 amino acids. Trimming took 4 bases from V and 2 from J; bases not matched to a gene: 3. The CDR3 reads CASSTAGGPTDTQYF. The CDR3 DNA follows: TGTGCCAGTAGTACAGCGGGGGGGCCCACAGATACGCAGTATTTT.

The chain uses TRBV18 and TRBJ1-3; D perhaps matches TRBD1 (5 bases). This CDR3 is 16 amino acids long. Per the germline V gene, CDR1 is KGHSH and CDR2 is LQKENI. The V end lost 5 bases, the J end lost 0 bases, and 14 bases lay between the germline ends. The chain's CDR3 is CASSLSGGNSGNTIYF. The CDR3 nucleotides are TGTGCCAGCTCATTATCGGGGGGAAACTCTGGAAACACCATATATTTT.

The sample holds a few counts of this clone. This rearrangement joins TRBV3-1 (or the pseudogene TRBV3-2) to TRBJ1-2, with D uncertain. Germline CDR1 is LGHDT and CDR2 is YNNKEL (reference sequence). V gave up 0 bases and J gave up 5 bases, with 22 bases separating them. The CDR3 totals 18 residues. This CDR3 reads CASSQEGAVGRRKYGYTF. DNA for the CDR3: TGTGCCAGCAGCCAAGAAGGCGCCGTAGGGCGGAGAAAGTATGGCTACACCTTC.

The V and J genes are TRBV5-6 and TRBJ2-1; no definite D call. The CDR3 has 12 residues. Germline CDR1 and CDR2: SGHDT and YYEEEE. Trimming removed 0 bases at V and 9 bases at J, with 7 bases between. CDR3 sequence reads: CASSLGRSEQFF. The CDR3 DNA reads as TGTGCCAGCAGCTTGGGGCGGAGTGAGCAGTTCTTC.

This chain connects TRBV10-3 to TRBJ1-2, with D perhaps matching TRBD1 (6 bases). The CDR3 is made up of 14 amino acids. V lost 6 bases and J 4 bases, leaving 15 bases between the germline ends. Germline V gives CDR1 ENHRY, CDR2 SYGVKD. The CDR3: CAISPPGQPYGYTF. DNA for the CDR3: TGTGCCATCAGCCCACCCGGACAGCCCTATGGCTACACCTTC.

The chain carries TRBV7-3 and TRBJ2-2; no clear D gene. Germline V gene sequence: CDR1 SGHTA, CDR2 FQGTGA. V lost 0 bases and J lost 6, with 8 bases in between. The CDR3 is 14 amino acids. CDR3 residues: CASSLTNGPGELFF. The DNA for the CDR3 is TGTGCCAGCAGCTTAACGAATGGCCCCGGGGAGCTGTTTTTT.

This clone was counted a few times. This chain connects TRBV24-1 to TRBJ1-4; 10 bases map to TRBD1. Germline CDR1 reads KGHDR; CDR2 reads SFDVKD. This CDR3 contains 14 residues. The V segment lost 7 bases and the J segment 8 bases; nucleotides outside the gene matches: 6. The CDR3 spells CATSPGQGTEKLFF. The CDR3 DNA reads as TGTGCCACCAGCCCGGGACAGGGGACCGAAAAACTGTTTTTT.

This sequence joins TRBV25-1 and TRBJ2-3; D ambiguous. With 6 bases removed from V and 4 bases from J, the gap between germline ends came to 11 bases. Germline values: CDR1 MGHDK, CDR2 SYGVNS. The length of the CDR3 is 13 residues. CDR3 nucleotides: TGTGCCAGCAGCAACAGAGGCTCAGATACGCAGTATTTT. Protein product: CASSNRGSDTQYF. The full variable domain, completed using reference TRBV25-1 and TRBJ2-3, is EADIYQTPRYLVIGTGKKITLECSQTMGHDKMYWYQQDPGMELHLIHYSYGVNSTEKGDLSSESTVSRIRTEHFPLTLESARPSHTSQYLCASSNRGSDTQYFGPGTRLTVL.

This chain uses TRBV28 with TRBJ2-1; 8 bases are shared with TRBD2. The CDR3 totals 14 residues. Losses at the gene ends were 6 bases for V and 5 bases for J; bases not matched to a gene: 6. Looked up from germline, CDR1 is MDHEN and CDR2 is SYDVKM. The CDR3 region is CASRPTSDHNEQFF. CDR3 nucleotide sequence: TGTGCCAGCAGGCCGACTAGCGACCACAATGAGCAGTTCTTC.

The rearrangement links TRBV10-3 to TRBJ2-7; D may correspond to TRBD1 or TRBD2 (5 bases each). The CDR3 is made up of 18 amino acids. The ends were cut back, 0 bases at V and 0 bases at J, with 18 bases in the middle. Germline values: CDR1 ENHRY, CDR2 SYGVKD. The CDR3 loop is CAISESNVRQRVSYEQYF. For the CDR3, the DNA is TGTGCCATCAGTGAGTCGAACGTAAGACAGAGGGTCTCCTACGAGCAGTACTTC.

This chain links TRBV29-1 with TRBJ1-1; no firm D call. Germline CDR1 and CDR2: SQVTM and ANQGSEA. Trimming pared 1 base from V and 1 base from J, leaving 7 bases between. CDR3 size: 13 residues. This CDR3 is CSVEVSRNTEAFF. CDR3 bases: TGCAGCGTTGAAGTTTCCCGGAACACTGAAGCTTTCTTT.

This chain joins TRBV12-3 or TRBV12-4 and TRBJ1-5, with D unclear. The V gene lost 0 bases and the J gene lost 7 bases, with 7 bases spanning the gap. The CDR3 consists of 13 residues. In DNA, the CDR3 is TGTGCCAGCAGTTTAGCCCCTGGGCAGCCCCAGCATTTT. This encodes CASSLAPGQPQHF.

This clone was detected only a few times. This chain links TRBV24-1 with TRBJ2-2; D gene uncertain. This CDR3 comprises 15 residues. V lost 5 bases to trimming and J lost 2 bases, with 11 bases between them. Germline V gene lookup returns CDR1 KGHDR and CDR2 SFDVKD. As DNA, the CDR3 is TGTGCCACCAGTGTTGCCAGTATAAACACCGGGGAGCTGTTTTTT. The encoded protein is CATSVASINTGELFF.

This clone was seen just once. V gene TRBV24-1 combines with J gene TRBJ1-1; no definite D call. CDR1 is KGHDR, CDR2 SFDVKD, per germline. This CDR3 comprises 15 residues. Trimming removed 4 bases from V and 12 bases from J, with 23 bases in between. The CDR3 DNA reads TGTGCCACCAGTGAGCGACACCATGAACAGCCGTGGACTTTCTTT. This codes for CATSERHHEQPWTFF.

The chain links TRBV2 to TRBJ1-2; tentative D call: TRBD1 (6 bases). Germline V gives CDR1 SNHLY, CDR2 FYNNEI. This CDR3 contains 17 residues. V gave up 5 bases and J gave up 2 bases, with 21 bases separating them. DNA of the CDR3: TGTGCCAGCAGTCCGGGACAAAGGATATTCCGGAACTATGGCTACACCTTC. This translates into CASSPGQRIFRNYGYTF.

V is TRBV7-2 and J is TRBJ1-6; TRBD1 aligns across 7 bases. Germline trimming cut 2 bases from V and 14 bases from J; bases unmatched to any gene: 18. From germline, CDR1 is SGHTA and CDR2 FQGNSA. The CDR3 spans 17 residues. The CDR3 here is CASSLRQGTVDLGTLHF. Written as DNA, the CDR3 is TGTGCCAGCAGCTTAAGGCAGGGGACAGTGGACTTGGGGACCCTCCACTTT. Looking up the rest from reference TRBV7-2 and TRBJ1-6 gives the full variable domain: GAGVSQSPSNKVTEKGKDVELRCDPISGHTALYWYRQSLGQGLEFLIYFQGNSAPDKSGLPSDRFSAERTGGSVSTLTIQRTQQEDSAVYLCASSLRQGTVDLGTLHFGNGTRLTVT.

In DNA, the CDR3 is TGTGCCAGCAGCCAAGATTCACGGGACAGTCTTTTCTCGGTCTATGGCTACACCTTC. Protein product: CASSQDSRDSLFSVYGYTF. The rearrangement links TRBV14 to TRBJ1-2, with 7 positions matching TRBD1. The CDR3 covers 19 residues. In germline, CDR1 is SGHDN, CDR2 FVKESK. V gave up 0 bases and J gave up 4 bases; unmatched junction bases: 17.